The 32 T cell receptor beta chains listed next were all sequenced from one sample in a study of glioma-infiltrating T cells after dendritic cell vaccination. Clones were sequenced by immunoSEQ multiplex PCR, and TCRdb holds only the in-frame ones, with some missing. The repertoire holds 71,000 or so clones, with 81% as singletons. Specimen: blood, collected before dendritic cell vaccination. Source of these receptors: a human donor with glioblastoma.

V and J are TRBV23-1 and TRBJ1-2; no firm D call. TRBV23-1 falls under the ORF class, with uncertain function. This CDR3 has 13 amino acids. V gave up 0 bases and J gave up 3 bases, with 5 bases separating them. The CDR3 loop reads CASSQSRYYGYTF. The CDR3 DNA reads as TGCGCCAGCAGTCAATCTCGGTACTATGGCTACACCTTC.

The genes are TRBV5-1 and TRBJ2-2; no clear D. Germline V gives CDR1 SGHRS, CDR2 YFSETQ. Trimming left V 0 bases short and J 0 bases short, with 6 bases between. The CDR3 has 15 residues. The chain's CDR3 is CASSLAISNTGELFF. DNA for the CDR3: TGCGCCAGCAGCTTGGCCATTTCGAACACCGGGGAGCTGTTTTTT.

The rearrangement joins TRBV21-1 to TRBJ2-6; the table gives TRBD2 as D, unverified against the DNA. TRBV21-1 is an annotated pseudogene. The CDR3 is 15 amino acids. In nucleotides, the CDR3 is TGTGCCAGCAGCAAAGGAGCGAGCTGGGCCAACGTCCTGACTTTC. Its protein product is CASSKGASWANVLTF.

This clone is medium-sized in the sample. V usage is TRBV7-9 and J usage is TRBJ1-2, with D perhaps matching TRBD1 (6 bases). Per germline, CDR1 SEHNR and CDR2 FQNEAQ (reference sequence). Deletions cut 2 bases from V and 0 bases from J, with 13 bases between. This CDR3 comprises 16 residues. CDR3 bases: TGTGCCAGCAGCTTAAGTGGGACAACTACTAACTATGGCTACACCTTC. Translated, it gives CASSLSGTTTNYGYTF.

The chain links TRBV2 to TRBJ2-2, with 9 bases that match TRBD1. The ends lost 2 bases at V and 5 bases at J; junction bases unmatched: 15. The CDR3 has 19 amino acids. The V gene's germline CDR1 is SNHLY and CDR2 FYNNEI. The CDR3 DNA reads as TGTGCCAGCAGTGAAATGGGGGGTTGGGGACAGGGAACAACCGGGGAGCTGTTTTTT. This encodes CASSEMGGWGQGTTGELFF.

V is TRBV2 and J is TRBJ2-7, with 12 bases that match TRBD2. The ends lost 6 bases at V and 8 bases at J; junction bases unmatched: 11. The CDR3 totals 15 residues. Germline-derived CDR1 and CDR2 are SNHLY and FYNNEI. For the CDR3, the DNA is TGTGCCAGCAGGCTACTAGCGGGGGGACAAAATAAGCAGTACTTC. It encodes CASRLLAGGQNKQYF.

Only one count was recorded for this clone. CDR3 bases: TGTGCCAGCAGTAATACAGGGTCTCTCTCCTACAATGAGCAGTTCTTC. Protein product: CASSNTGSLSYNEQFF. This rearrangement joins TRBV5-8 to TRBJ2-1, with D perhaps matching TRBD1 (6 bases). CDR3 length: 16 amino acids. V was pared by 5 bases and J by 0 bases, with 15 bases between. Germline CDR1 is SGHTS and CDR2 is YDEGEE.

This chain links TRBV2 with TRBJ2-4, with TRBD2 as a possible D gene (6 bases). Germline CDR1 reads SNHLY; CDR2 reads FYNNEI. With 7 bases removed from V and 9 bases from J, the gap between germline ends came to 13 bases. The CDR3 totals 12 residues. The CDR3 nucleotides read TGTGCCAGCACGCTCTCCGGGGGCATTCAGTACTTC. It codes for CASTLSGGIQYF.

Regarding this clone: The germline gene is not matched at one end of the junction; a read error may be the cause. CDR3 region: CASGFDGNNQQFF. The CDR3 nucleotides read TGTGCCAGCGGATTTGACGGGAACAATCAGCAGTTCTTC. The genes are TRBV6-1 and TRBJ2-1, with D possibly being TRBD2 (5 bases). Per the germline V gene, CDR1 is MNHNS and CDR2 is SASEGT. The CDR3 totals 13 residues.

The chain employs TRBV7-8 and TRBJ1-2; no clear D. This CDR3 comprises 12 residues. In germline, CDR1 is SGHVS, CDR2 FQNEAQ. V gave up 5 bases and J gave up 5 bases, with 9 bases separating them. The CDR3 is CASSPTDYGYTF. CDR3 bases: TGTGCCAGCAGCCCGACTGATTATGGCTACACCTTC.

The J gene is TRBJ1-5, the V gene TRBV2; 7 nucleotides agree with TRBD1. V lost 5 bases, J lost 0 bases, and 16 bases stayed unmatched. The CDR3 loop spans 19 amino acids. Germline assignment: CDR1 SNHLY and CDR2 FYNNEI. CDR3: CASSPRRQGRGYSNQPQHF. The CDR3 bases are TGTGCCAGCAGTCCCCGCCGACAGGGAAGGGGTTATAGCAATCAGCCCCAGCATTTT.

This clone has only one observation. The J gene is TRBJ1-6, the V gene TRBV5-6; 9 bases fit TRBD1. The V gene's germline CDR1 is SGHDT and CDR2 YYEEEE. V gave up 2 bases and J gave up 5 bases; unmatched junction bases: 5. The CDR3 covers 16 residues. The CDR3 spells CASSLQGARDNSPLHF. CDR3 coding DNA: TGTGCCAGCAGCTTACAGGGGGCGCGGGATAATTCACCCCTCCACTTT.

The CDR3 DNA is TGTGCCAGCAGCTCCGGGACAGGGAGGGCTTTCTTT. Its protein product is CASSSGTGRAFF. The chain uses TRBV7-6 and TRBJ1-1, with 9 bases that match TRBD1. CDR1 SGHVS and CDR2 FNYEAQ come from the germline V gene. This CDR3 comprises 12 residues. V gave up 4 bases and J gave up 11 bases; unmatched junction bases: 5. Looking up the rest from reference TRBV7-6 and TRBJ1-1 gives the full variable domain: GAGVSQSPRYKVTKRGQDVALRCDPISGHVSLYWYRQALGQGPEFLTYFNYEAQQDKSGLPNDRFSAERPEGSISTLTIQRTEQRDSAMYRCASSSGTGRAFFGQGTRLTVV.

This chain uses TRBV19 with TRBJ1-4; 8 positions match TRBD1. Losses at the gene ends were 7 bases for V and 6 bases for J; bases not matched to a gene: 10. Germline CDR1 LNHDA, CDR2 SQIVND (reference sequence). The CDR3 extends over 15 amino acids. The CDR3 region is CASTTITGGHEKLFF. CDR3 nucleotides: TGTGCCAGTACCACGATCACAGGGGGTCATGAAAAACTGTTTTTT.

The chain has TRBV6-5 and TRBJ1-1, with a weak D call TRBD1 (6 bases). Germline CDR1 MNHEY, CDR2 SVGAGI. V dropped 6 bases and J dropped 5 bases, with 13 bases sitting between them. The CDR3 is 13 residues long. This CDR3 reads CASRGQGKTEAFF. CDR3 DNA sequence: TGTGCCAGCAGGGGACAAGGAAAGACTGAAGCTTTCTTT.

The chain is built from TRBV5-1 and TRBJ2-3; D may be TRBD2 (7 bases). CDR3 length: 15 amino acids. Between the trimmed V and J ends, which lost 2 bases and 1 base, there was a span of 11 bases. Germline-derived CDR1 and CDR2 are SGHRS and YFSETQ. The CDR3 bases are TGCGCCAGCAGCTTAACGGGGGGCCGCACAGATACGCAGTATTTT. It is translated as CASSLTGGRTDTQYF.

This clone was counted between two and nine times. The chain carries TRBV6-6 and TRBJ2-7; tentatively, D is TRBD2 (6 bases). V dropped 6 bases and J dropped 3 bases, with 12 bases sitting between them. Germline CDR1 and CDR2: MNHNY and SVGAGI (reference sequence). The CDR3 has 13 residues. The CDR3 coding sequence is TGTGCCAGCAGACGGGGAGGAGACTACGAGCAGTACTTC. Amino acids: CASRRGGDYEQYF.

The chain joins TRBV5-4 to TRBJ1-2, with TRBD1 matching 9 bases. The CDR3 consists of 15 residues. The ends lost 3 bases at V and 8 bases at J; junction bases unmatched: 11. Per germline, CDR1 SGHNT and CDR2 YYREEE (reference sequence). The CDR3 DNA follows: TGTGCCAGCAGCTCCGCGGGACAGGGAGTCTTCGGCTACACCTTC. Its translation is CASSSAGQGVFGYTF. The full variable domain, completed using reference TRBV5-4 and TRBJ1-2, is ETGVTQSPTHLIKTRGQQVTLRCSSQSGHNTVSWYQQALGQGPQFIFQYYREEENGRGNFPPRFSGLQFPNYSSELNVNALELDDSALYLCASSSAGQGVFGYTFGSGTRLTVV.

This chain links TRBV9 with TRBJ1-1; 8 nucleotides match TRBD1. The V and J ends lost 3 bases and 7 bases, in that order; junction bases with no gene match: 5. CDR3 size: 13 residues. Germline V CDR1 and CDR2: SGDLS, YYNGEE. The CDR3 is CASSAGQGVEAFF. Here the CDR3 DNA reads TGTGCCAGCAGCGCAGGACAGGGCGTTGAAGCTTTCTTT.

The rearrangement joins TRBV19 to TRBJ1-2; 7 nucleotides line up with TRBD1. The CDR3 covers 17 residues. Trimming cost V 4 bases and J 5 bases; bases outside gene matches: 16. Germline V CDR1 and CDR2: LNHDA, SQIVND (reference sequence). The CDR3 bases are TGTGCCAGTAGTAATTTGGTACAGGGGCGACCCTTTTATGGCTACACCTTC. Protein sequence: CASSNLVQGRPFYGYTF.

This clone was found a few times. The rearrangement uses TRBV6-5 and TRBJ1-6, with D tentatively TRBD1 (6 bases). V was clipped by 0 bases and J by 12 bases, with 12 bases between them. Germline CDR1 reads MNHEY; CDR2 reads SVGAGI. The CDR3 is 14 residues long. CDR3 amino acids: CASSYSRAGEPLHF. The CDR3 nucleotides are TGTGCCAGCAGTTACTCGAGGGCAGGGGAACCCCTCCACTTT.

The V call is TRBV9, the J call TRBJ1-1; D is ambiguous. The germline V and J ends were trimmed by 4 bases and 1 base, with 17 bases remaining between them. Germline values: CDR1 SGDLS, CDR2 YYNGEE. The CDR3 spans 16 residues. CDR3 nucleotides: TGTGCCAGCAGCCCCTTCTATGAAGACTCGAACACTGAAGCTTTCTTT. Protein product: CASSPFYEDSNTEAFF. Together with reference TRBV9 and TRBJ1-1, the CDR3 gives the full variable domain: DSGVTQTPKHLITATGQRVTLRCSPRSGDLSVYWYQQSLDQGLQFLIQYYNGEERAKGNILERFSAQQFPDLHSELNLSSLELGDSALYFCASSPFYEDSNTEAFFGQGTRLTVV.

Here the CDR3 reads CASSLTGTGAGNQPQHF. The CDR3 DNA follows: TGTGCCAGCAGCTTGACCGGGACAGGGGCGGGCAATCAGCCCCAGCATTTT. This chain links TRBV7-2 with TRBJ1-5, with TRBD1 matching over 10 bases. CDR1 is SGHTA, CDR2 FQGNSA, per germline. The length of the CDR3 is 17 residues. Trimming took 3 bases from V and 2 from J; bases not matched to a gene: 7.

CDR3 amino acids: CASSELNRIYNSPLHF. In nucleotides, the CDR3 is TGTGCCAGCAGTGAACTTAACAGGATCTATAATTCACCCCTCCACTTT. The chain is built from TRBV6-1 and TRBJ1-6; tentatively, D is TRBD1 (5 bases). The CDR3 consists of 16 residues. The V end was cut by 2 bases, the J end by 3 bases, with 11 bases between. Germline V gives CDR1 MNHNS, CDR2 SASEGT.

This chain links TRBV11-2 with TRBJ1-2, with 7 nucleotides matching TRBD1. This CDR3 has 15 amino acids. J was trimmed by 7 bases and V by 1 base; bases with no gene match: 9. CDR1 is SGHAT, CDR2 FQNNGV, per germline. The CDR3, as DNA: TGTGCCAGCAGCTTAGGGGACAGTTCTCGCCTTGGCTACACCTTC. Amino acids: CASSLGDSSRLGYTF.

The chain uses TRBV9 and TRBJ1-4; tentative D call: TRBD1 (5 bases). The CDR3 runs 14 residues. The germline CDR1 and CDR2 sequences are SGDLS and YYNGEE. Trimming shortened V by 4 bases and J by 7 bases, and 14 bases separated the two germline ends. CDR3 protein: CASSSAREGEKLFF. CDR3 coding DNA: TGTGCCAGCAGCTCGGCCAGGGAGGGTGAAAAACTGTTTTTT.

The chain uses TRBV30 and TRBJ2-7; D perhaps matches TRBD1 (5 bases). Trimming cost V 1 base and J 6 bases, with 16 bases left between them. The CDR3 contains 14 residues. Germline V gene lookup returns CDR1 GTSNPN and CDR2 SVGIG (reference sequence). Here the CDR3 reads CAWSADGVQGEQYF. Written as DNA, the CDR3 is TGTGCCTGGAGTGCGGACGGTGTCCAGGGCGAGCAGTACTTC.

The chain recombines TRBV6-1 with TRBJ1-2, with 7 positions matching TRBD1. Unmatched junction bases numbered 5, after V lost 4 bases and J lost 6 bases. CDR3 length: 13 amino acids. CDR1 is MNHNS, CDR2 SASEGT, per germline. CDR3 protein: CASSGQGGNGYTF. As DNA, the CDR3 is TGTGCCAGCAGTGGACAGGGTGGGAATGGCTACACCTTC.

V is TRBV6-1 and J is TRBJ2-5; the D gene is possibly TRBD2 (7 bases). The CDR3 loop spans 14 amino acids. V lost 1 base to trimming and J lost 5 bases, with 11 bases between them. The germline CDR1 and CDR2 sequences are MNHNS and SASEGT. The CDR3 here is CASSEGGGRETQYF. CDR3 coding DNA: TGTGCCAGCAGTGAAGGGGGGGGCAGGGAGACCCAGTACTTC.

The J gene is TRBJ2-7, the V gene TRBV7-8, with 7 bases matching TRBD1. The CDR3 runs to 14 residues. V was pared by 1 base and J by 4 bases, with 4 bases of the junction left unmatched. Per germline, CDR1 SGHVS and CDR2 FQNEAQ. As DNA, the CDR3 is TGTGCCAGCAGCTTAGGGCAGGGGGAGTACGAGCAGTACTTC. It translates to CASSLGQGEYEQYF.

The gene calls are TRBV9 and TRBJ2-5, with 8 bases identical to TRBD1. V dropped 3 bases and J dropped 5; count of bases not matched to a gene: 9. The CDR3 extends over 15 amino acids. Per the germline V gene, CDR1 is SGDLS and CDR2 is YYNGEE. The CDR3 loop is CASSATGGEGETQYF. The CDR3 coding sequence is TGTGCCAGCAGCGCCACAGGGGGAGAGGGGGAGACCCAGTACTTC. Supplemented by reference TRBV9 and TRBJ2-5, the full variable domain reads DSGVTQTPKHLITATGQRVTLRCSPRSGDLSVYWYQQSLDQGLQFLIQYYNGEERAKGNILERFSAQQFPDLHSELNLSSLELGDSALYFCASSATGGEGETQYFGPGTRLLVL.

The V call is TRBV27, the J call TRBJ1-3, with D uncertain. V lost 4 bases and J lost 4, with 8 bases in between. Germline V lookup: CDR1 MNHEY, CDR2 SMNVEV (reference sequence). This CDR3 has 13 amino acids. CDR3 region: CASSSGWGNTIYF. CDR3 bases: TGTGCCAGCAGTTCGGGATGGGGAAACACCATATATTTT.